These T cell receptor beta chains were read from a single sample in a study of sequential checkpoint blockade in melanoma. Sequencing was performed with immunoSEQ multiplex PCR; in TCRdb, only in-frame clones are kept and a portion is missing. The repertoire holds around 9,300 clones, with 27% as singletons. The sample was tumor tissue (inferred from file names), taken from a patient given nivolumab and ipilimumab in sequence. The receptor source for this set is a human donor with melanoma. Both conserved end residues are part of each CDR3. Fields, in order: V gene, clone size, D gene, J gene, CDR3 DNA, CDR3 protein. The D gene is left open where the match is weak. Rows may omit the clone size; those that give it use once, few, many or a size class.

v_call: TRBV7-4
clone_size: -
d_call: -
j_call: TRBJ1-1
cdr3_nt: TGTGCCAGCAGCTTCGGGGGGTACACTGAAGCTTTCTTT
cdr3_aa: CASSFGGYTEAFF

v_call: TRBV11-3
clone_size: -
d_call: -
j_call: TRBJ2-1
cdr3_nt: TGTGCCAGCAGCTTAGAACGCCCACTAGTCGGCAATGAGCAGTTCTTC
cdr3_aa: CASSLERPLVGNEQFF

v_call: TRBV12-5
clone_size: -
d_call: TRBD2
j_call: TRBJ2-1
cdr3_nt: TGTGCCAGCAACCAGAGAAGCGGGGGAAATGCAGATGAGCAGTTCTTC
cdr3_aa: CASNQRSGGNADEQFF

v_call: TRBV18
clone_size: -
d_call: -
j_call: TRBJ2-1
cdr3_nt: TGTGCCAGCTCACCGCTTCGTGAACAGGGTAGCCATGAGCAGTTCTTC
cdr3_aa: CASSPLREQGSHEQFF

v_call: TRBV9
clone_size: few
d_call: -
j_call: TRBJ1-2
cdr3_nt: TGTGCCAGCAGCGACCTGGGGGGCAGAATAGAGGGCTACACCTTC
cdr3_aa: CASSDLGGRIEGYTF

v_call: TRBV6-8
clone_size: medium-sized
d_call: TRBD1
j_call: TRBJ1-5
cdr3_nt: TGTGCCAGCAGTTCTACGACAGGGTGGGAGCCCCAGCATTTT
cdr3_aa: CASSSTTGWEPQHF

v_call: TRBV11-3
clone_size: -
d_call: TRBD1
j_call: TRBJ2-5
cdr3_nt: TGTGCCAGCAGCTTGTTTGGGGGCGGGACAGGGCTTAAGGAGACCCAGTACTTC
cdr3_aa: CASSLFGGGTGLKETQYF

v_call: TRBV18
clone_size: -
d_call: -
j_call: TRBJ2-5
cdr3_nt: TGTGCCAGCTCACCGAGGGGGATAGTCGTCTCGGAGACCCAGTACTTC
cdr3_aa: CASSPRGIVVSETQYF

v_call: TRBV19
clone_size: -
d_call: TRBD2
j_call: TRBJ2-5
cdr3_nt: TGTGCCAGTAGAACAAGCGGGGGTAAAGAGACCCAGTACTTC
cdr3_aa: CASRTSGGKETQYF

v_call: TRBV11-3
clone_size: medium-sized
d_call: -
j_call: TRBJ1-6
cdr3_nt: TGTGCCAGCAGCTTAGTTGCGAACTCAAATTCACCCCTCCACTTT
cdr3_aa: CASSLVANSNSPLHF

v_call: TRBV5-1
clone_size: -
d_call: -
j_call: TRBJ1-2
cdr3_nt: TGCGCCAGCAGCTTGGTGGATGGCTACGGAGGCTACACCTTC
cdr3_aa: CASSLVDGYGGYTF

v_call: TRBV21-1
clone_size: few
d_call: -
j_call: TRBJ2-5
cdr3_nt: TGTGCCAGCACCACCAGGCCAGGCGAGACCCAGTACTTC
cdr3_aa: CASTTRPGETQYF

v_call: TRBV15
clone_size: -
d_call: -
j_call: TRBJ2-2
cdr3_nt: TGTGCCACCAGCAGAGAGGACGTCGCTCGCACCGGGGAGCTGTTTTTT
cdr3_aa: CATSREDVARTGELFF

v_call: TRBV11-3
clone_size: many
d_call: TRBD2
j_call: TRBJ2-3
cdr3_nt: TGTGCCAGCAGCTTGGGCGGGGGGGACACAGATACGCAGTATTTT
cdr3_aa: CASSLGGGDTDTQYF

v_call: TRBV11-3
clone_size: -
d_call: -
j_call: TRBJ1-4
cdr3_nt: TGTGCCAGCAGCTTAGATTTCACTAATGAAAAACTGTTTTTT
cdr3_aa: CASSLDFTNEKLFF

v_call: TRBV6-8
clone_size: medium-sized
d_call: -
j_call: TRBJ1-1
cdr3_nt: TGTGCCAGCAGTCCCCAAGGGGGTATGTACACTGAAGCTTTCTTT
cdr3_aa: CASSPQGGMYTEAFF

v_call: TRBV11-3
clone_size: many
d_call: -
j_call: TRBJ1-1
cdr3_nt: TGTGCCAGCAGCTCCCGGACAAAGGGCAGGACTGAAGCTTTCTTT
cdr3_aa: CASSSRTKGRTEAFF

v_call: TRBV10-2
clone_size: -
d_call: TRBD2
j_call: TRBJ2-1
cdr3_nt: TGCGCCAGCAGTGGGCCGGGACTAGCGAATGAGCAGTTCTTC
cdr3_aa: CASSGPGLANEQFF

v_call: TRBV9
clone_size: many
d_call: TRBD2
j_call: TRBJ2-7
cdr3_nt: TGTGCCAGCAGCGTAGGTCTAGCGGATTACGAGCAGTACTTC
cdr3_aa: CASSVGLADYEQYF

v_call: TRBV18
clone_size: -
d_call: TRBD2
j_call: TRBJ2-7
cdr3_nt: TGTGCCAGCTCACCCGGACTAGCGTTAGCCTACGAGCAGTACTTC
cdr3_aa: CASSPGLALAYEQYF

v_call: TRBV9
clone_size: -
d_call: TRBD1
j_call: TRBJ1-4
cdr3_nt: TGTGCCAGCAGTGACTGGACAGGGGGAGATGAAAAACTGTTTTTT
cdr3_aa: CASSDWTGGDEKLFF

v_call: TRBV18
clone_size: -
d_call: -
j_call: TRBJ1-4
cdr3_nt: TGTGCCAGCTCACCACCGCTCGCCCAGCCAACTAATGAAAAACTGTTTTTT
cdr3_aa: CASSPPLAQPTNEKLFF

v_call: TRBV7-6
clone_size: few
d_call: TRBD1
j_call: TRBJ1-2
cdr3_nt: TGTGCCAGCAGCCCCTCGACAGGGTCCGACTATGGCTACACCTTC
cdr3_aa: CASSPSTGSDYGYTF

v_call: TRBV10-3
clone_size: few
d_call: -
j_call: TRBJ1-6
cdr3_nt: TGTGCCATCAGTGAGAGACTCCTTTCGGATTCACCCCTCCACTTT
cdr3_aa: CAISERLLSDSPLHF

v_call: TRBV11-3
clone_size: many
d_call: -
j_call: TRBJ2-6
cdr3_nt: TGTGCCAGCAGCTTCCCGACAGAACTCTCTGGGGCCAACGTCCTGACTTTC
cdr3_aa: CASSFPTELSGANVLTF

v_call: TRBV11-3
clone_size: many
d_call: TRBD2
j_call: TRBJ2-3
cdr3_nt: TGTGCCAGCAGCTTAGGCCTTACTAGCGGGGAGTTAGAAGATACGCAGTATTTT
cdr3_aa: CASSLGLTSGELEDTQYF

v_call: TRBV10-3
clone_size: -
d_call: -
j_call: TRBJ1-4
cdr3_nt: TGTGCCATCAGTGAGTCGGGCGGCAATAATGAAAAACTGTTTTTT
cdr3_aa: CAISESGGNNEKLFF

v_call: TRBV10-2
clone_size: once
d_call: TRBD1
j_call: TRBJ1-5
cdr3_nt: TGCGCCAGCGGGGCCGGGACAGGGATGGGTCAGCCCCAGCATTTT
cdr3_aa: CASGAGTGMGQPQHF

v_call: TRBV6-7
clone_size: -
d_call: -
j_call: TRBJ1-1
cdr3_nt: TGTGCCAGCAGCCGGAGCACTGAAGCTTTCTTT
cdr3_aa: CASSRSTEAFF

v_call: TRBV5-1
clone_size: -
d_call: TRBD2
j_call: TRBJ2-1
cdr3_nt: TGCGCCAGCAGCTTGGAGTCTAGCGGGGGATGGAATGAGCAGTTCTTC
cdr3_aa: CASSLESSGGWNEQFF

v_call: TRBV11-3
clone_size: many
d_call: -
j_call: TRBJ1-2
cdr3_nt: TGTGCCAGCAGCTTAGATGGGATTAACTATGGCTACACCTTC
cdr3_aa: CASSLDGINYGYTF

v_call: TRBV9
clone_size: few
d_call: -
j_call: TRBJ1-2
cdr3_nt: TGTGCCAGCAGCGACCTCAGGGCTGGCGGTGTCTATGGCTACACCTTC
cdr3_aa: CASSDLRAGGVYGYTF

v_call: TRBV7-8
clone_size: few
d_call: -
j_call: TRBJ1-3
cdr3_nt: TGTGCCAGCAGCCTTTCTTTTGGAAACACCATATATTTT
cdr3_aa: CASSLSFGNTIYF

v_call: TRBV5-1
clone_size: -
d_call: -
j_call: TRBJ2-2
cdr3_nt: TGCGCCAGCAGCTTGGCAGGGGCTGGTGGCACCGGGGAGCTGTTTTTT
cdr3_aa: CASSLAGAGGTGELFF

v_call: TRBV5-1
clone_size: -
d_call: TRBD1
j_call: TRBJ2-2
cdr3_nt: TGCGCCAGCAGCCCAGACCCTCAGGGGGCTAGCACCGGGGAGCTGTTTTTT
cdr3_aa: CASSPDPQGASTGELFF

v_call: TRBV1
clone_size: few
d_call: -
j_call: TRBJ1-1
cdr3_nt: TGCACCAGCAGCCAGAGGACAGGGCCGAACACTGAAGCTTTCTTT
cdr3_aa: CTSSQRTGPNTEAFF

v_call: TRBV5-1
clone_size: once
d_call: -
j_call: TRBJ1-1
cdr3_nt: TGCGCCAGCAGCTTGGTACGGACGGAGAACACTGAAGCTTTCTTT
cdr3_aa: CASSLVRTENTEAFF

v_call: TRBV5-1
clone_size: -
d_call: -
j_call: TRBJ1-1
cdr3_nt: TGCGCCAGCAGCAGGGACCCGACGAACACTGAAGCTTTCTTT
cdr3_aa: CASSRDPTNTEAFF

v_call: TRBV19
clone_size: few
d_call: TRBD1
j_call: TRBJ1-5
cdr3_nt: TGTGCCAGTAGTATTGGGACCACACCGGGACAGGTGAATCAGCCCCAGCATTTT
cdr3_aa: CASSIGTTPGQVNQPQHF

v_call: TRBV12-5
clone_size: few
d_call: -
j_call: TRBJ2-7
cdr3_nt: TGTGCCAGCACTCAGGAACAGTCCTACGAGCAGTACTTC
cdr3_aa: CASTQEQSYEQYF